This TCR beta chain appears in the sequencing data of a study of cytomegalovirus exposure and HLA in healthy donors. Sequencing was performed with immunoSEQ multiplex PCR; in TCRdb, only in-frame clones are kept and a portion is missing. Of 120,000 or so clones detected, about 87% appear once; the ten largest clones hold about 1.7%. Losses at the gene ends were 4 bases for V and 7 bases for J; bases not matched to a gene: 15. This CDR3 comprises 16 residues. Germline CDR1 and CDR2: MNHEY and SVGAGI. This chain joins TRBV6-5 and TRBJ1-2, with TRBD1 identical over 7 bases. This clonotype was obtained from a man between 18 and 29 years old in good health and CMV-seronegative. Sequenced: PBMCs. The CDR3 sequence is CASSSKLAGGRSGYTF. In DNA, the CDR3 is TGTGCCAGCAGTTCGAAGTTAGCAGGGGGAAGGAGTGGCTACACCTTC.